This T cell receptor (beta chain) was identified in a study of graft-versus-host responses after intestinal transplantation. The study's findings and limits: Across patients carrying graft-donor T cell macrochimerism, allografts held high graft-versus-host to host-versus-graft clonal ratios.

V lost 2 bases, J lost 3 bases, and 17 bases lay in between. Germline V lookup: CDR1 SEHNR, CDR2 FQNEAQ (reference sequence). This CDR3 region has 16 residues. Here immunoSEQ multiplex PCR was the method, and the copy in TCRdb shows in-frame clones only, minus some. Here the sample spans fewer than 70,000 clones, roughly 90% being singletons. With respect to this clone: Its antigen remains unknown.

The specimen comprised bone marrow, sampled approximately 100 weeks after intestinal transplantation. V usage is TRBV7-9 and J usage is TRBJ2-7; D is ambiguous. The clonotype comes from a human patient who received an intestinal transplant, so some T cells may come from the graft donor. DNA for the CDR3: TGTGCCAGCAGCTTAAACCCCCCGGCAGACCGCTACGAGCAGTACTTC. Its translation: CASSLNPPADRYEQYF.